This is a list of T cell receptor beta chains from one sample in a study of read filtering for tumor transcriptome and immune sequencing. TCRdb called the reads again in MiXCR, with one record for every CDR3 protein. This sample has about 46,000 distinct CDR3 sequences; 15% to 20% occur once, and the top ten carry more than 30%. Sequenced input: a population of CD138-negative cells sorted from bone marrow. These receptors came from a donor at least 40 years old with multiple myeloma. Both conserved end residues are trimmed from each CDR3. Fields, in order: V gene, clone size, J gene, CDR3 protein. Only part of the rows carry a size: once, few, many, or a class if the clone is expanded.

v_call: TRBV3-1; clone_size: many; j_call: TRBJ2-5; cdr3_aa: ASSPRLAGETQY
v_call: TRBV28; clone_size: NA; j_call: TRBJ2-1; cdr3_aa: ASYPPRQRDHNEQF
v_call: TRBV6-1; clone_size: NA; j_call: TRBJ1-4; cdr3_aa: ASSEVRGEKLF
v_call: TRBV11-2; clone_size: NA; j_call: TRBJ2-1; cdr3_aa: GSSPEGGEDNEQF
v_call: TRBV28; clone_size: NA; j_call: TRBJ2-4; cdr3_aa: ASTPVDTAKNIQY
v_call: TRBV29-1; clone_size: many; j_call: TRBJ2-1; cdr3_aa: SVEGQGTYNEQF
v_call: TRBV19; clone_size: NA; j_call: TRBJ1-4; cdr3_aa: ASSPSGQGEKLF
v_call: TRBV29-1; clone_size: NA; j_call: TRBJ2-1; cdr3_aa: SVQQVNEQF
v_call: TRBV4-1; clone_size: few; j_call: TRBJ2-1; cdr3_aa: ASSQEFAGSSYNEQF
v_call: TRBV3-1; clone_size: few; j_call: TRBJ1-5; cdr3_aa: ASSQSISDTQPQH
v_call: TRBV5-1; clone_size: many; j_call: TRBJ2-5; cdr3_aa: ASRTSESFQETQY
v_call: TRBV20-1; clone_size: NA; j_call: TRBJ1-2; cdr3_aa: SAPDPQSLYGYS
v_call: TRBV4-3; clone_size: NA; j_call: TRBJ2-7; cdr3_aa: ASSQQTSGYEQY
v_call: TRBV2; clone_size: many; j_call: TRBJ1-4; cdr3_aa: ASGSGATNEKLF
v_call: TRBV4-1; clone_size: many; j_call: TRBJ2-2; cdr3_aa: ASSLRWGTNTGELF
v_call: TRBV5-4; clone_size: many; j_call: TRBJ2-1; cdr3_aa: ASSYRRSSYNEQF
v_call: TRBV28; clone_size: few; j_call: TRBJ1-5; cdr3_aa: ASTPGLTYSNQPQH
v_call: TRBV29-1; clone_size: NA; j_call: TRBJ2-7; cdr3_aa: SVWEVGPGGSYEQY
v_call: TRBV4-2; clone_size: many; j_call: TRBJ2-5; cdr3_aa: ASSQDRGQETQY
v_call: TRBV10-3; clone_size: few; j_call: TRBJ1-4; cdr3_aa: ATLSGQGLLNEKLF
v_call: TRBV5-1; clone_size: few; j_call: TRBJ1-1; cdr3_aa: ASSLDGLNTEAF
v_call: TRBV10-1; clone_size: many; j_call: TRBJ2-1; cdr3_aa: ASSESGTGLSYNEQF
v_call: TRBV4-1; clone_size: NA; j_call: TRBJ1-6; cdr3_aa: ASSQVTGSDSLLH
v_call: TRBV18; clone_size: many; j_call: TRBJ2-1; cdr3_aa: ASSPQNEQF
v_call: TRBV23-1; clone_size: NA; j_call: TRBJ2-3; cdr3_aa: ASSPRLVRGAVDTQY
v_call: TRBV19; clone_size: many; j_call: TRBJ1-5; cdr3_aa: ASSTESWQSTTGNQPQH
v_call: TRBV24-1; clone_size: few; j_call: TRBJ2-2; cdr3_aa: ATSVRGRENTGELF
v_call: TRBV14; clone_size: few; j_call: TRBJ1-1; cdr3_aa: ASSQDGTGRMMAF
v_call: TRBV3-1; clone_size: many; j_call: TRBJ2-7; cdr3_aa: ASSLSLPGTAFFYEQY
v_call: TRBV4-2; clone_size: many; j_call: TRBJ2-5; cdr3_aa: ASSQGAGGPQETQY
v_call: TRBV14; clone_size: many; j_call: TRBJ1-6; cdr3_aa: ASSQVGFGNSPLH
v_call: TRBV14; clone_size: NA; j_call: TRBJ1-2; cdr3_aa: ASSQDGTGYGYT
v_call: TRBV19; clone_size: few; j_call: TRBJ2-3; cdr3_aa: ASKGHWGTDTQY
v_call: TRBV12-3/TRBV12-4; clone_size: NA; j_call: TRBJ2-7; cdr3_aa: ASSLVQASGSYEQY
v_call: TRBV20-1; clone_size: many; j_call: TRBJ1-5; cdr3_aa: SARKGGNQPQH
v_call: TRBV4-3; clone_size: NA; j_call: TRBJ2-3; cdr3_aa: ASGSSSDTQY
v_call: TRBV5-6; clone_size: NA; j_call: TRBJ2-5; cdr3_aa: ASSVSRSQETQY
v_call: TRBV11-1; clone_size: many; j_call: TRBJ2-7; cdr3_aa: ASSPQEVTYEQY
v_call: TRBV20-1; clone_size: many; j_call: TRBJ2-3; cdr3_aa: SASSTDTQY
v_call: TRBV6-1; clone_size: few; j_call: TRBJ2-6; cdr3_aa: ASSGQSGANVLT
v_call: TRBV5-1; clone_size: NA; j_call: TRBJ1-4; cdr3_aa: ASSLGPAVNEKLF
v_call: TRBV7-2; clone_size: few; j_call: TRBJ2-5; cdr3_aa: ASSQQGGRETQY
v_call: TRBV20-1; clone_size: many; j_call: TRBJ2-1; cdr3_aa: SAPPVLPLSYNEQF
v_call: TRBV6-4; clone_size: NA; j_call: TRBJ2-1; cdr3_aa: ASSDGRGGSKQF
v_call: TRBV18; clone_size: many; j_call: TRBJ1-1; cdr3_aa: ASSPPYGGRSEAF
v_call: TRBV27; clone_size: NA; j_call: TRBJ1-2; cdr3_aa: ASSFQGTDANYGYT
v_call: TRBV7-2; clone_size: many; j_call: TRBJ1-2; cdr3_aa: ASSLGQGAGYT
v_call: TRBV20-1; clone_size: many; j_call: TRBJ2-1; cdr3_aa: SARDYLGLADNEQF
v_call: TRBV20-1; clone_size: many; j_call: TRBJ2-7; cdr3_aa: SARRTSGMYEQY
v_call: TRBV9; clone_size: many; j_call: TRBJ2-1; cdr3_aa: ASSVGATRSSYNEQF
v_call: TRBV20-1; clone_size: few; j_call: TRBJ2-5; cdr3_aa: SARDRTRETQY
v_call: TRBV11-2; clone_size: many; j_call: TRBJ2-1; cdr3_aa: ASSQEQGGGWNEQF
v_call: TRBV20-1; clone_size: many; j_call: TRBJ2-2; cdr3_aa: SASRGSGELF
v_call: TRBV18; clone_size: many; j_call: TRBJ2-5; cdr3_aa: ASSRGYQETQY
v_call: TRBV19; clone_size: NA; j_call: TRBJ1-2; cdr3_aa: ASTRGGVGNYGYT
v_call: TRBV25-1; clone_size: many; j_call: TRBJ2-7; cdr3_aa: ATASIGYEQY
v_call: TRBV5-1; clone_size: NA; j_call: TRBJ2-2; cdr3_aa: ASSSQPARDRVPGELF
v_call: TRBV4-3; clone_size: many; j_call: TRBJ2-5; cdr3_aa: ASSQGAGSQETQY
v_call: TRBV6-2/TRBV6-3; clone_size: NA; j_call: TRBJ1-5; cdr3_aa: ASSWDRPNQPQH